This T cell receptor beta chain was retrieved from a study of blood T cell repertoires in COVID-19. Study-level background: The cDNA or gDNA used as material had been derived from T cells, B-cell-depleted T cells, or PBMCs.

In the original workflow: Reference gene primer amplification gave nucleated cell count estimates. Only in-frame clones appear in the TCRdb table, and some are missing; sequencing was by immunoSEQ multiplex PCR. The V and J calls and clone size come from that table; D and trimming were worked out from the DNA. The sample holds roughly 280,000 clones, about 85% seen once. With 5 bases clipped from V and 0 bases from J, the junction kept 18 bases outside the gene matches. Germline values: CDR1 SGHVS, CDR2 FNYEAQ. This CDR3 is built from 20 residues. The sequence came from a woman between 50 and 59 years old who had recovered from COVID-19. The rearrangement uses TRBV7-6 and TRBJ2-1; 8 positions match TRBD1. Sequenced input: peripheral blood. The CDR3 bases are TGTGCCAGCAGCGCCTACCGAGACAGGGGTCCTCCAAGCTCCTACAATGAGCAGTTCTTC. Translated: CASSAYRDRGPPSSYNEQFF.